These T cell receptor beta chains were read from a single sample in a study of blood T cells in healthy people across ages. MiXCR, applied by TCRdb to the 5' RACE reads, yields one record per CDR3 protein. The profile shows roughly 680,000 distinct CDR3 sequences, 49% of them singletons. Sample: blood. The receptors come from a woman aged 55 to 70 in good health. CDR3s include the opening cysteine and the closing phenylalanine or tryptophan. Each record gives: CDR3 protein, J gene, clone size, V gene. Expanded clones are given a class, and other clones once, few, many or no size at all.

CDR3aa: CASSQDTSGRPTDTQYF
j_gene: TRBJ2-3
abundance: few
v_gene: TRBV4-3

CDR3aa: CSARQATGFSPLHF
j_gene: TRBJ1-6
abundance: NA
v_gene: TRBV20-1

CDR3aa: CAISESNDSPSSTDTQYF
j_gene: TRBJ2-3
abundance: NA
v_gene: TRBV10-3

CDR3aa: CASSSGGIHEQYF
j_gene: TRBJ2-7
abundance: NA
v_gene: TRBV6-2/TRBV6-3

CDR3aa: CASSSRARGAGYNEQFF
j_gene: TRBJ2-1
abundance: NA
v_gene: TRBV6-2/TRBV6-3

CDR3aa: CASSLTGLGETQYF
j_gene: TRBJ2-5
abundance: few
v_gene: TRBV7-9

CDR3aa: CASSFIPGQGEETQYF
j_gene: TRBJ2-5
abundance: many
v_gene: TRBV7-2

CDR3aa: CASSSKAQRTYGYTF
j_gene: TRBJ1-2
abundance: NA
v_gene: TRBV5-6

CDR3aa: CATSDPTSIHPDTQYF
j_gene: TRBJ2-3
abundance: NA
v_gene: TRBV24-1

CDR3aa: CAVSEVSIGQETQYF
j_gene: TRBJ2-5
abundance: NA
v_gene: TRBV10-3

CDR3aa: CASGSGTGYEQYF
j_gene: NA
abundance: NA
v_gene: TRBV5-1

CDR3aa: CASSLRDWGETQYF
j_gene: NA
abundance: once
v_gene: TRBV5-5

CDR3aa: CASSLGALQGDTQYF
j_gene: TRBJ2-3
abundance: NA
v_gene: TRBV11-2

CDR3aa: CSARPASGRAFDEQFF
j_gene: TRBJ2-1
abundance: NA
v_gene: TRBV20-1

CDR3aa: CASSLVADTYNEQFF
j_gene: TRBJ2-1
abundance: NA
v_gene: TRBV7-2

CDR3aa: CASLSLTGNQPQHF
j_gene: TRBJ1-5
abundance: NA
v_gene: TRBV6-6

CDR3aa: CSAQGAQETQYF
j_gene: TRBJ2-5
abundance: NA
v_gene: TRBV29-1

CDR3aa: CASSEDGGRGTDTQYF
j_gene: TRBJ2-3
abundance: NA
v_gene: TRBV2

CDR3aa: CAGSPDRETQYF
j_gene: TRBJ2-5
abundance: NA
v_gene: TRBV7-3

CDR3aa: CASSFSYWDTSYEQYF
j_gene: TRBJ2-7
abundance: few
v_gene: TRBV12-3/TRBV12-4

CDR3aa: CASSLSRGGNSPLHF
j_gene: TRBJ1-6
abundance: NA
v_gene: TRBV7-3

CDR3aa: CASSQLPAGNYGYTF
j_gene: TRBJ1-2
abundance: NA
v_gene: TRBV5-1

CDR3aa: CASSLAVDGRGQPQHF
j_gene: TRBJ1-5
abundance: NA
v_gene: TRBV7-9

CDR3aa: CASSLMAPGGDTQYF
j_gene: TRBJ2-3
abundance: NA
v_gene: TRBV7-9

CDR3aa: CAISRQGGNEKLFF
j_gene: TRBJ1-4
abundance: NA
v_gene: TRBV10-3

CDR3aa: CSVARGEGRADTQYF
j_gene: TRBJ2-3
abundance: few
v_gene: TRBV29-1

CDR3aa: CASSSPYPGLAGTQGETQYF
j_gene: TRBJ2-5
abundance: NA
v_gene: TRBV7-2

CDR3aa: CSVAASGRGKLFF
j_gene: TRBJ1-4
abundance: NA
v_gene: TRBV29-1

CDR3aa: CASSVGGTEETQYF
j_gene: TRBJ2-5
abundance: NA
v_gene: TRBV25-1

CDR3aa: CASSTRGEFGETQYF
j_gene: TRBJ2-5
abundance: NA
v_gene: TRBV7-3

CDR3aa: CASSLGTSGYSYEQYF
j_gene: TRBJ2-7
abundance: NA
v_gene: TRBV5-5